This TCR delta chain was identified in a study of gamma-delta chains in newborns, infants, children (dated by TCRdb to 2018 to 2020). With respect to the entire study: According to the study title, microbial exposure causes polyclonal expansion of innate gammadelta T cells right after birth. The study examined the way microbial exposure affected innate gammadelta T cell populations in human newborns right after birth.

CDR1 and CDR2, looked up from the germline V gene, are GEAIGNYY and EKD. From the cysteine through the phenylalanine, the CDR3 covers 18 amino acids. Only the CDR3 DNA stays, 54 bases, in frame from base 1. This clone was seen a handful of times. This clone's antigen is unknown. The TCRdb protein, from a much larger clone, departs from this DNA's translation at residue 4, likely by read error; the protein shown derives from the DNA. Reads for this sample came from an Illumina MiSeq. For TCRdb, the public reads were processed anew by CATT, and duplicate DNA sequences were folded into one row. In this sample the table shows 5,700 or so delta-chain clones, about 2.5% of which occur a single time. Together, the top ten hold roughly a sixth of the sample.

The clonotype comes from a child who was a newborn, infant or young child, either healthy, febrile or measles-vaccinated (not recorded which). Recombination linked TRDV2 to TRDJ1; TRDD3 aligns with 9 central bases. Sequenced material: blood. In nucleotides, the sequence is TGTGCCTGTGGCACCCTACTGGGGGACCCGCGGTACACCGATAAACTCATCTTT. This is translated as CACGTLLGDPRYTDKLIF.